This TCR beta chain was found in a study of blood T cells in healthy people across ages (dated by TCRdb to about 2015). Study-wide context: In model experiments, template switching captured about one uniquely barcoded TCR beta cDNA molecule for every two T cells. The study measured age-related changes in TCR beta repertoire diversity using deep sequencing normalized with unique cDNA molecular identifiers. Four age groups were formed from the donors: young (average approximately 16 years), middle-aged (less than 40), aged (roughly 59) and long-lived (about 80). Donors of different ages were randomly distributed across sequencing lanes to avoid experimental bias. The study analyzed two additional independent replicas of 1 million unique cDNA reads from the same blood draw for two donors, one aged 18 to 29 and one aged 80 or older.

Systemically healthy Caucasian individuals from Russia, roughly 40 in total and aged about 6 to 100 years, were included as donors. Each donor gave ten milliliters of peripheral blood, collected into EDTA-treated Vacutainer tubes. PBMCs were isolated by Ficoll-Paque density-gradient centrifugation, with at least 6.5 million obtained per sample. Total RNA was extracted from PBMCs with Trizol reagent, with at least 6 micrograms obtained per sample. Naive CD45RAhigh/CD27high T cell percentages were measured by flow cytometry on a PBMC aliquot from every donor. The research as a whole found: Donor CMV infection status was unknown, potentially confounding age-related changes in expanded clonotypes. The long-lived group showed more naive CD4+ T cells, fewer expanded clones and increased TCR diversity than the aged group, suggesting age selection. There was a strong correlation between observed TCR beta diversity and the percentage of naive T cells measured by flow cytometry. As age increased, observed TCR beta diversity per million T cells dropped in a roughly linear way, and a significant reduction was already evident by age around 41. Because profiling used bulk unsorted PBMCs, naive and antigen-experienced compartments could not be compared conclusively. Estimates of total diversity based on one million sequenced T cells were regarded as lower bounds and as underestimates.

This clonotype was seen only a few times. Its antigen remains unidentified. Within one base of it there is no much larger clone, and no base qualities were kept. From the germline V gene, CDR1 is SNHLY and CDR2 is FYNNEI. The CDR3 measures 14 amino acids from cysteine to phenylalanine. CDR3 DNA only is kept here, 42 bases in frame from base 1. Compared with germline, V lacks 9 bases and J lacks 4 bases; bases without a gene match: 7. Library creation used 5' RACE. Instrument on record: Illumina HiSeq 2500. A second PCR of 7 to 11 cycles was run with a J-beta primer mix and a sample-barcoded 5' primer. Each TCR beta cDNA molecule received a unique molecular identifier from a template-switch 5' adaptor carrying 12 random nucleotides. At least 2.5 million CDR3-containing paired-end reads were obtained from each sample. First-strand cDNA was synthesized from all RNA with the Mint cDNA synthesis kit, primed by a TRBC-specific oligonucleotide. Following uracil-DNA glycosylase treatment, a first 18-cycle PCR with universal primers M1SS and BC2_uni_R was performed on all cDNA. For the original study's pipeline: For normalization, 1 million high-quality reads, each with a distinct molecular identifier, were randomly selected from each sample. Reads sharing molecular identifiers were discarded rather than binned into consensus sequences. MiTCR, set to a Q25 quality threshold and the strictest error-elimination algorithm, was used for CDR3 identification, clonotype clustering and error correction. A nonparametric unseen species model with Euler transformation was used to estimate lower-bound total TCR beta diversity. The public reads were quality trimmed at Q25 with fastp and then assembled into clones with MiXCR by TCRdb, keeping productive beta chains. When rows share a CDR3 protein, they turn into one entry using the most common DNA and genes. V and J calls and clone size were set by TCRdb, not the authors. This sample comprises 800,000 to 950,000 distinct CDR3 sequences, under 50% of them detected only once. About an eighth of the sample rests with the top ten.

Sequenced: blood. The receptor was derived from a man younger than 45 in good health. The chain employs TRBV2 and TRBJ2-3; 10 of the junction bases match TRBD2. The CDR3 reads CASPLAGRADTQYF. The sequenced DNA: TGTGCCAGTCCACTAGCGGGGAGGGCAGATACGCAGTATTTT.